The 29 T cell receptor beta chains below all came from one sample that was sequenced in a study of technical replicates of blood from several donors. Profiled with immunoSEQ multiplex PCR; TCRdb holds only in-frame clones, not every one. The sample shows about 97,000 clones, 96% of them seen only once. The sequencing sample was made of T cells isolated from PBMCs. The source is a human donor in good health.

The rearrangement joins TRBV9 to TRBJ1-1; 8 nucleotides align to TRBD1. The V segment lost 4 bases and the J segment 5 bases; nucleotides outside the gene matches: 1. Germline V CDR1 and CDR2: SGDLS, YYNGEE. The CDR3 spans 12 residues. CDR3 nucleotides: TGTGCCAGCAGCCGGGACAGGACTGAAGCTTTCTTT. It is translated as CASSRDRTEAFF.

V gene TRBV28 combines with J gene TRBJ1-1; D unresolved. Germline V gene data show CDR1 as MDHEN and CDR2 as SYDVKM. This CDR3 comprises 13 residues. Trimming cost V 7 bases and J 0 bases, with 9 bases left between them. DNA for the CDR3: TGTGCCAGCACGCGGAGGATGAACACTGAAGCTTTCTTT. Protein sequence: CASTRRMNTEAFF.

V and J are TRBV4-1 and TRBJ2-2; a weak D match, TRBD2 (6 bases). The CDR3 is 22 residues long. V gave up 5 bases and J gave up 1 base, with 32 bases separating them. Germline V CDR1 and CDR2: MGHRA, YSYEKL. CDR3 in DNA: TGCGCCAGCAGCTACCCCAAATTGGAGGGCAGACCAGAACATCGGAACACCGGGGAGCTGTTTTTT. Its translation is CASSYPKLEGRPEHRNTGELFF.

As to this clone: The junction and the germline gene differ at one end; a read error may be behind it. The V call is TRBV6-6, the J call TRBJ2-1, with D perhaps matching TRBD1 (5 bases). Germline CDR1 reads MNHNY; CDR2 reads SVGAGI (reference sequence). The length of the CDR3 is 14 residues. The chain's CDR3 is CASSLPTGHNGQFF. CDR3 bases: TGTGCCAGCAGTCTCCCCACAGGCCACAATGGGCAGTTCTTC.

Here the CDR3 DNA reads TGTGCCAGCGTTAGCCCTAGCAACCCTCTAGGCACAGATACGCAGTATTTT. Its translation: CASVSPSNPLGTDTQYF. This sequence joins TRBV21-1 and TRBJ2-3; TRBD2 is taken as the D call from the table, unchecked against the DNA. TRBV21-1 represents a pseudogene. This CDR3 comprises 17 residues.

Written as DNA, the CDR3 is TGTGCCAGCAGTTTTCCCGGGACAGGGTATGGCTACACCTTC. Its protein is CASSFPGTGYGYTF. V gene TRBV28 combines with J gene TRBJ1-2, with 9 bases lining up with TRBD1. V shed 3 bases and J 5 bases; nucleotides not matched to a gene: 4. There are 14 residues in the CDR3. CDR1 and CDR2 (germline): MDHEN, SYDVKM.

This chain uses TRBV18 with TRBJ2-7; D possibly corresponds to TRBD1 (6 bases). The germline V and J ends were trimmed by 3 bases and 3 bases, with 12 bases remaining between them. This CDR3 has 14 residues. The germline V gene has CDR1 KGHSH and CDR2 LQKENI. The DNA for the CDR3 is TGTGCCAGCTCACCCCCCGACAGGTACTACGAGCAGTACTTC. The encoded protein is CASSPPDRYYEQYF.

The chain combines TRBV7-6 with TRBJ2-1; TRBD2 matches 8 bases. This CDR3 is built from 16 residues. Germline V CDR1 and CDR2: SGHVS, FNYEAQ. The V and J ends lost 5 bases and 5 bases, in that order; junction bases with no gene match: 11. The CDR3 sequence: CASSPPGGRVDNEQFF. Here the CDR3 DNA reads TGTGCCAGCAGCCCTCCGGGAGGGAGGGTGGACAATGAGCAGTTCTTC.

The rearrangement links TRBV11-2 to TRBJ1-6; D might be TRBD1 (6 bases). V was trimmed by 5 bases and J by 0 bases, leaving 14 bases between them. Germline V gene data show CDR1 as SGHAT and CDR2 as FQNNGV. The length of the CDR3 is 17 residues. The chain's CDR3 is CASSPDSLSSYNSPLHF. The CDR3, as DNA: TGTGCCAGCAGCCCGGACAGCTTGAGCTCCTATAATTCACCCCTCCACTTT. Full variable domain (missing parts from reference TRBV11-2 and TRBJ1-6): EAGVAQSPRYKIIEKRQSVAFWCNPISGHATLYWYQQILGQGPKLLIQFQNNGVVDDSQLPKDRFSAERLKGVDSTLKIQPAKLEDSAVYLCASSPDSLSSYNSPLHFGNGTRLTVT.

The rearrangement uses TRBV6-5 and TRBJ1-1, with TRBD1 as a possible D gene (6 bases). The V gene's germline CDR1 is MNHEY and CDR2 SVGAGI. Trimming stripped 6 bases from V and 1 base from J, with 15 bases between. The CDR3 is 15 amino acids. Here the CDR3 reads CASSYAGGWNTEAFF. CDR3 nucleotide sequence: TGTGCCAGCAGCTACGCGGGGGGCTGGAACACTGAAGCTTTCTTT.

This chain joins TRBV5-1 and TRBJ2-7; 8 positions match TRBD2. CDR1 and CDR2 from the germline V gene are SGHRS and YFSETQ. This CDR3 is built from 15 residues. V trimming: 0 bases; J trimming: 7 bases; junction bases outside the gene matches: 9. CDR3 nucleotide sequence: TGCGCCAGCAGCTTGGCACTAGCGGATACCCGGGAGCAGTACTTC. Protein: CASSLALADTREQYF.

This clone was seen just once. The rearrangement joins TRBV28 to TRBJ2-5; 9 bases line up with TRBD1. CDR3 length: 15 residues. From germline, CDR1 is MDHEN and CDR2 SYDVKM. J was trimmed by 3 bases and V by 9 bases; bases with no gene match: 11. CDR3 bases: TGTGCCAGTCCGGACAGGGGTTATTTTGAAGAGACCCAGTACTTC. Protein sequence: CASPDRGYFEETQYF.

This clone has a single count. This chain joins TRBV14 and TRBJ2-1, with 14 bases matching TRBD2. V lost 3 bases to trimming and J lost 1 base; unmatched junction nucleotides: 17. The CDR3 extends over 22 amino acids. Germline lookup yields CDR1 SGHDN and CDR2 FVKESK. DNA for the CDR3: TGTGCCAGCAGCCACACGATTCGACTAGCGGGGGGGCATTCTCGGTCCTACAATGAGCAGTTCTTC. It encodes CASSHTIRLAGGHSRSYNEQFF.

This rearrangement joins TRBV4-1 to TRBJ2-1; TRBD2 matches 12 bases. Looked up from germline, CDR1 is MGHRA and CDR2 is YSYEKL. CDR3 length: 16 amino acids. The ends lost 0 bases at V and 8 bases at J; junction bases unmatched: 5. The CDR3 DNA reads as TGCGCCAGCAGCCAAGATCTTCTAGCGGGAGGGGATGAGCAGTTCTTC. This encodes CASSQDLLAGGDEQFF.

The chain recombines TRBV6-1 with TRBJ2-7; 7 bases align to TRBD1. Germline-derived CDR1 and CDR2 are MNHNS and SASEGT. The ends lost 2 bases at V and 1 base at J; junction bases unmatched: 14. The CDR3 has 18 residues. In nucleotides, the CDR3 is TGTGCCAGCAGTGAAAGCTCCCTCTCGCAGGGGGAATCCTACGAGCAGTACTTC. The encoded protein is CASSESSLSQGESYEQYF.

The gene calls are TRBV6-4 and TRBJ1-5; perhaps TRBD1 as D (6 bases). The germline V gene has CDR1 MRHNA and CDR2 SNTAGT. Deletions cut 5 bases from V and 0 bases from J, with 17 bases between. The CDR3 loop spans 17 amino acids. In nucleotides, the CDR3 is TGTGCCAGCAGTCCCGGGACAATCAAGAATAGCAATCAGCCCCAGCATTTT. Protein product: CASSPGTIKNSNQPQHF.

Comments on this clone: The CDR3 does not end in the conserved phenylalanine or tryptophan, so this is likely a read error. The rearrangement uses TRBV4-1 and TRBJ1-2; no firm D call. This CDR3 has 14 residues. The germline V gene has CDR1 MGHRA and CDR2 YSYEKL. V shed 1 base and J shed 3 bases, with 9 bases lying between them. In nucleotides, the CDR3 is TGCGCCAGCAGCCAAGGGGGTCCCGACTATGGCTACACCCTC. Translating it yields CASSQGGPDYGYTL.

The chain carries TRBV6-1 and TRBJ2-7, with TRBD1 matching 8 bases. Germline lookup yields CDR1 MNHNS and CDR2 SASEGT. There are 16 residues in the CDR3. The V gene end was trimmed by 2 bases and the J gene end by 3 bases; junction bases not matched to a gene: 9. DNA for the CDR3: TGTGCCAGCAGTGAAAGTCCGACAGGGGCGATCTACGAGCAGTACTTC. It codes for CASSESPTGAIYEQYF.

The chain is built from TRBV7-9 and TRBJ1-1; 10 nucleotides line up with TRBD1. This CDR3 has 14 amino acids. Germline values: CDR1 SEHNR, CDR2 FQNEAQ (reference sequence). With 1 base clipped from V and 7 bases from J, the junction kept 3 bases outside the gene matches. CDR3 in amino acids: CASSLGQGALEAFF. CDR3 nucleotides: TGTGCCAGCAGCTTAGGACAGGGGGCTCTTGAAGCTTTCTTT.

This clone appeared a single time. The gene calls are TRBV15 and TRBJ2-1; 7 nucleotides align to TRBD2. The CDR3 has 20 amino acids. CDR1 LNHNV and CDR2 YYDKDF come from the germline V gene (reference sequence). V shed 6 bases and J 0 bases; nucleotides not matched to a gene: 20. The CDR3 is CATRDTSAQTIRRSYNEQFF. The DNA for the CDR3 is TGTGCCACCAGGGATACTAGCGCCCAAACTATAAGACGCTCCTACAATGAGCAGTTCTTC.

The genes are TRBV5-1 and TRBJ2-1, with 10 bases identical to TRBD2. Losses at the gene ends were 0 bases for V and 4 bases for J; bases not matched to a gene: 4. Germline V gene data show CDR1 as SGHRS and CDR2 as YFSETQ. The CDR3 length is 16 residues. CDR3 in DNA: TGCGCCAGCAGCTTGGGCCAAGCGGGGGGGTACAATGAGCAGTTCTTC. Translated: CASSLGQAGGYNEQFF. Based on the CDR3 plus reference TRBV5-1 and TRBJ2-1, the full variable domain is KAGVTQTPRYLIKTRGQQVTLSCSPISGHRSVSWYQQTPGQGLQFLFEYFSETQRNKGNFPGRFSGRQFSNSRSEMNVSTLELGDSALYLCASSLGQAGGYNEQFFGPGTRLTVL.

CDR3 in amino acids: CASSDRPGTGFGEQYF. CDR3 in DNA: TGCGCCAGCAGCGATAGACCCGGGACAGGTTTCGGCGAGCAGTACTTC. The V gene is TRBV10-1, the J gene TRBJ2-7; 8 nucleotides match TRBD1. The CDR3 totals 16 residues. V was pared by 6 bases and J by 6 bases, with 16 bases of the junction left unmatched. The germline gives CDR1 WNHNN, CDR2 SYGVQD (reference sequence).

This rearrangement joins TRBV2 to TRBJ2-3; a weak D match, TRBD1 (6 bases). The CDR3 covers 19 residues. V gave up 5 bases and J gave up 0 bases, with 24 bases separating them. In germline, CDR1 is SNHLY, CDR2 FYNNEI. This CDR3 is CASSINREQKDSSTDTQYF. Written as DNA, the CDR3 is TGTGCCAGCAGTATAAACAGGGAACAAAAGGATTCTAGCACAGATACGCAGTATTTT.

The chain uses TRBV7-3 and TRBJ2-6; a weak D match, TRBD2 (5 bases). Trimming shortened V by 5 bases and J by 0 bases, and 23 bases separated the two germline ends. Germline CDR1 and CDR2: SGHTA and FQGTGA. The CDR3 runs 20 residues. The CDR3 coding sequence is TGTGCCAGCAGCCAAATGCCCCCTCGGGAAACCTACTCTGGGGCCAACGTCCTGACTTTC. This gives the protein CASSQMPPRETYSGANVLTF.

V gene TRBV19 combines with J gene TRBJ2-1; D is possibly TRBD1 (5 bases). CDR1 is LNHDA and CDR2 is SQIVND in the germline V gene (reference sequence). This CDR3 spans 16 amino acids. V was shortened by 5 bases and J by 0 bases, with 14 bases between the two germline ends. The CDR3 region has the DNA TGTGCCAGTAGTCAATCCCAGGGCTTCTCCTACAATGAGCAGTTCTTC. Protein product: CASSQSQGFSYNEQFF.

This clone has only one observation. The chain combines TRBV28 with TRBJ2-7, with 8 bases aligning to TRBD2. This CDR3 region has 13 residues. Trimming cost V 7 bases and J 8 bases; bases outside gene matches: 10. CDR1 and CDR2 (germline): MDHEN, SYDVKM. The DNA for the CDR3 is TGTGCCAGCACGACACTAGCGGCCTCCAAGCAGTACTTC. Protein sequence: CASTTLAASKQYF. Together with reference TRBV28 and TRBJ2-7, the CDR3 gives the full variable domain: DVKVTQSSRYLVKRTGEKVFLECVQDMDHENMFWYRQDPGLGLRLIYFSYDVKMKEKGDIPEGYSVSREKKERFSLILESASTNQTSMYLCASTTLAASKQYFGPGTRLTVT.

The CDR3: CASSQAWPTSYEQYF. The DNA for the CDR3 is TGCGCCAGCAGCCAAGCTTGGCCAACCTCCTACGAGCAGTACTTC. J is TRBJ2-7 and V is TRBV4-1, with D unresolved. Germline values: CDR1 MGHRA, CDR2 YSYEKL. V shed 1 base and J shed 0 bases, with 10 bases lying between them. The CDR3 totals 15 residues.

The chain is built from TRBV7-6 and TRBJ2-7; 9 nucleotides match TRBD1. J lost 4 bases, V lost 5 bases, and 6 bases had no gene match. CDR1 SGHVS and CDR2 FNYEAQ come from the germline V gene. The CDR3 covers 14 residues. The CDR3 bases are TGTGCCAGCAGCGCCGGGACAGGGAGATACGAGCAGTACTTC. Translated, it gives CASSAGTGRYEQYF.

The chain is built from TRBV7-9 and TRBJ2-7; D call uncertain. Trimming removed 0 bases from V and 2 bases from J, with 5 bases in between. Germline V gene lookup returns CDR1 SEHNR and CDR2 FQNEAQ (reference sequence). There are 13 residues in the CDR3. The CDR3 sequence is CASSLAETYEQYF. CDR3 nucleotide sequence: TGTGCCAGCAGCTTAGCGGAGACCTACGAGCAGTACTTC.